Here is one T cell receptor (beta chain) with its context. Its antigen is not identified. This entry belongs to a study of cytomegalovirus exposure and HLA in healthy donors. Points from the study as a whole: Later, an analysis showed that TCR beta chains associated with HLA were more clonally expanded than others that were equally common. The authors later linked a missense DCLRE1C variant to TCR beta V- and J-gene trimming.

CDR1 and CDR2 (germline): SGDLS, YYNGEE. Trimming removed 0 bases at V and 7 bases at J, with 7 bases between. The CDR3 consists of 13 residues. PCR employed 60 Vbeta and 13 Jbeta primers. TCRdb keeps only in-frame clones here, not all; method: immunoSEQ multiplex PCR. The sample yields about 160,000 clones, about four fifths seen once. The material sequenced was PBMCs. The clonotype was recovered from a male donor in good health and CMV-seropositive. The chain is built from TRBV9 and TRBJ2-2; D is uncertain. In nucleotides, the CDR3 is TGTGCCAGCAGCGTAGTCCGCGGCGGGGAGCTGTTTTTT. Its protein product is CASSVVRGGELFF.